These 5 T cell receptor beta chains were sequenced from one sample in a study of Ad26.COV2.S vaccination and SARS-CoV-2 variants. Sample treatment: over 15 received Ad26.COV2.S at low or high dose, single or two shots; several received placebo; per-sample allocation not given. Material that was analyzed had been drawn on day 63 after the first vaccine or placebo injection. Clones were read by immunoSEQ multiplex PCR, and TCRdb kept only the in-frame ones, dropping some. The table lists around 300,000 clones, about 89% of them singletons, with roughly 5% in the top ten. This specimen was peripheral blood, taken in a trial of Ad26.COV2.S vaccine versus placebo. All receptors derive from a person between 18 and 65 years old who received the Ad26.COV2.S COVID-19 vaccine or a placebo.

This chain uses TRBV12-3 or TRBV12-4 with TRBJ2-5, with D uncertain. The CDR3 runs 13 residues. The germline V and J ends were trimmed by 3 bases and 3 bases, with 8 bases remaining between them. CDR3 loop: CASSLNREETQYF. Written as DNA, the CDR3 is TGTGCCAGCAGTTTGAACAGAGAAGAGACCCAGTACTTC.

The V gene is TRBV3-1 (or the pseudogene TRBV3-2), the J gene TRBJ2-1; 10 nucleotides agree with TRBD2. J was trimmed by 6 bases and V by 3 bases; bases with no gene match: 8. The CDR3 has 16 amino acids. Per germline, CDR1 LGHDT and CDR2 YNNKEL (reference sequence). CDR3 nucleotides: TGTGCCAGCAGCCAGTACCTAGCGGGAGTTGGCAATGAGCAGTTCTTC. It is translated as CASSQYLAGVGNEQFF.

This clone was seen once. The rearrangement links TRBV7-9 to TRBJ2-3; 8 bases are shared with TRBD2. V gave up 1 base and J gave up 3 bases; unmatched junction bases: 3. The CDR3 consists of 15 residues. Germline CDR1 and CDR2: SEHNR and FQNEAQ (reference sequence). In nucleotides, the CDR3 is TGTGCCAGCAGCTTAGATTCGGGAGGGACAGATACGCAGTATTTT. This codes for CASSLDSGGTDTQYF.

The chain is built from TRBV27 and TRBJ2-1, with 11 bases identical to TRBD2. The V gene's germline CDR1 is MNHEY and CDR2 SMNVEV (reference sequence). This CDR3 has 17 amino acids. Germline trimming cut 2 bases from V and 3 bases from J; bases unmatched to any gene: 6. The CDR3 nucleotides are TGTGCCAGCAGTTTAGTCCCCGGGACTAGCGGCTACAATGAGCAGTTCTTC. It encodes CASSLVPGTSGYNEQFF.

The rearrangement links TRBV3-1 (or the pseudogene TRBV3-2) to TRBJ2-1, with D tentatively TRBD2 (6 bases). CDR3 length equals 15 residues. Trimming shortened V by 0 bases and J by 0 bases, and 6 bases separated the two germline ends. Germline CDR1 LGHDT, CDR2 YNNKEL (reference sequence). CDR3 in amino acids: CASSQDGSSYNEQFF. The DNA for the CDR3 is TGTGCCAGCAGCCAAGACGGGAGCTCCTACAATGAGCAGTTCTTC.